Presented here are 23 T cell receptor beta chains from one specimen sequenced in a study of blood T cell repertoires in COVID-19. Clones were sequenced by immunoSEQ multiplex PCR, and TCRdb holds only the in-frame ones, with some missing. The table shows about 200,000 clones, with about 90% occurring only once. Sequencing was done on a sample of peripheral blood. These receptors all come from a man aged 35 to 55 with active or convalescent COVID-19.

This rearrangement joins TRBV10-3 to TRBJ2-3; 12 positions agree with TRBD1. V lost 6 bases to trimming and J lost 2 bases; unmatched junction nucleotides: 6. The CDR3 has 16 amino acids. Germline V gives CDR1 ENHRY, CDR2 SYGVKD. CDR3 amino acids: CAISRGGQGATDTQYF. The CDR3 nucleotides are TGTGCCATCAGCCGAGGGGGACAGGGGGCCACAGATACGCAGTATTTT.

The chain is built from TRBV15 and TRBJ1-2; 8 positions match TRBD1. V trimming: 5 bases; J trimming: 4 bases; junction bases outside the gene matches: 9. The CDR3 has 15 residues. Per germline, CDR1 LNHNV and CDR2 YYDKDF (reference sequence). The CDR3 DNA is TGTGCCACCAGCCTCATTCAGGGGGCGGCCTATGGCTACACCTTC. Translation gives CATSLIQGAAYGYTF.

The V and J genes are TRBV28 and TRBJ2-7; possible D gene TRBD1, 6 bases. The ends were cut back, 4 bases at V and 3 bases at J, with 16 bases in the middle. Germline V gene sequence: CDR1 MDHEN, CDR2 SYDVKM. This CDR3 has 15 amino acids. In DNA form, the CDR3 reads TGTGCCAGCAGTTCCCCTCGGGACACCCACTACGAGCAGTACTTC. Protein sequence: CASSSPRDTHYEQYF.

This chain uses TRBV5-1 with TRBJ2-7; 7 nucleotides agree with TRBD2. CDR1 is SGHRS, CDR2 YFSETQ, per germline. The CDR3 is made up of 14 amino acids. The V and J ends lost 3 bases and 3 bases, in that order; junction bases with no gene match: 6. This CDR3 is CASSWGGGNYEQYF. DNA for the CDR3: TGCGCCAGCAGCTGGGGCGGGGGAAACTACGAGCAGTACTTC. Full variable domain (outside the CDR3, taken from reference TRBV5-1 and TRBJ2-7): KAGVTQTPRYLIKTRGQQVTLSCSPISGHRSVSWYQQTPGQGLQFLFEYFSETQRNKGNFPGRFSGRQFSNSRSEMNVSTLELGDSALYLCASSWGGGNYEQYFGPGTRLTVT.

This clone has a single count. This chain connects TRBV27 to TRBJ2-2, with a possible D match to TRBD1 (5 bases). Trimming removed 0 bases from V and 2 bases from J, with 7 bases in between. Germline V CDR1 and CDR2: MNHEY, SMNVEV (reference sequence). The CDR3 spans 15 residues. The CDR3 spells CASSLSQGNTGELFF. CDR3 nucleotide sequence: TGTGCCAGCAGTTTATCTCAGGGTAACACCGGGGAGCTGTTTTTT.

This chain's CDR3 is CASSVVLAGAGELFF. For the CDR3, the DNA is TGTGCCAGCAGCGTAGTACTAGCGGGGGCCGGGGAGCTGTTTTTT. The chain has TRBV9 and TRBJ2-2; 11 bases line up with TRBD2. The V gene's germline CDR1 is SGDLS and CDR2 YYNGEE. J was trimmed by 6 bases and V by 0 bases; bases with no gene match: 1. The CDR3 sequence is 15 residues long.

The V gene is TRBV29-1, the J gene TRBJ1-4; 7 nucleotides agree with TRBD1. The CDR3 is made up of 12 amino acids. J was trimmed by 8 bases and V by 2 bases; bases with no gene match: 2. Germline values: CDR1 SQVTM, CDR2 ANQGSEA. CDR3 DNA sequence: TGCAGCGTTGAACAGGGGGAAGAAAAACTGTTTTTT. Its translation is CSVEQGEEKLFF.

The chain uses TRBV10-2 and TRBJ2-1, with 13 bases matching TRBD2. Germline CDR1 WSHSY, CDR2 SAAADI. The CDR3 consists of 15 residues. The V gene end was trimmed by 3 bases and the J gene end by 9 bases; junction bases not matched to a gene: 5. The CDR3 DNA reads as TGCGCCAGCAGTGAACTAGCGGGGGGGCCTAGTGAGCAGTTCTTC. It is translated as CASSELAGGPSEQFF.

V is TRBV12-3 or TRBV12-4 and J is TRBJ1-4, with D hard to call. The CDR3 runs 13 residues. Trimming removed 3 bases at V and 5 bases at J, with 7 bases between. CDR3 sequence reads: CASSFRGNEKLFF. The CDR3 coding sequence is TGTGCCAGCAGTTTTCGGGGAAATGAAAAACTGTTTTTT.

The chain links TRBV6-1 to TRBJ1-2; D remains ambiguous. The germline V gene encodes CDR1 MNHNS and CDR2 SASEGT. This CDR3 comprises 15 residues. The V gene lost 3 bases and the J gene lost 4 bases, with 15 bases spanning the gap. CDR3 DNA: TGTGCCAGCAGTGACCCTCCCCGTGGAGTCTATGGCTACACCTTC. Translating gives CASSDPPRGVYGYTF.

This clone was detected once. This chain uses TRBV18 with TRBJ2-1, with TRBD2 matching 14 bases. CDR3 length equals 16 residues. V was clipped by 8 bases and J by 8 bases; unmatched bases: 11. Looked up from germline, CDR1 is KGHSH and CDR2 is LQKENI. Here the CDR3 DNA reads TGTGCCAGCCGTCGCTCCGGGACTAGCGGGAGCGATGAGCAGTTCTTC. Its protein product is CASRRSGTSGSDEQFF.

The chain is built from TRBV3-1 (or the pseudogene TRBV3-2) and TRBJ1-2, with TRBD1 matching over 10 bases. Germline trimming cut 4 bases from V and 4 bases from J; bases unmatched to any gene: 6. Germline V gives CDR1 LGHDT, CDR2 YNNKEL (reference sequence). The CDR3 totals 15 residues. The CDR3 coding sequence is TGTGCCAGCAGCCGAGGGACAGGGGACATCTATGGCTACACCTTC. Translation: CASSRGTGDIYGYTF.

The CDR3, as DNA: TGTGCCAGCAGTTTATTGACAGGGGATAATGAAAAACTGTTTTTT. It specifies CASSLLTGDNEKLFF. The chain uses TRBV28 and TRBJ1-4, with 8 bases fitting TRBD1. The CDR3 is 15 residues long. With 1 base clipped from V and 4 bases from J, the junction kept 2 bases outside the gene matches. Germline V gene sequence: CDR1 MDHEN, CDR2 SYDVKM.

CDR3 amino acids: CASSPRPRTSVTYSSYNEQFF. The CDR3 coding sequence is TGTGCCAGTAGTCCTCGCCCCCGGACTAGCGTAACTTATAGCTCCTACAATGAGCAGTTCTTC. The chain combines TRBV19 with TRBJ2-1; TRBD2 matches at 9 bases. CDR1 and CDR2 (germline): LNHDA, SQIVND (reference sequence). V lost 5 bases and J lost 0; bases outside the gene matches: 20. This CDR3 has 21 amino acids.

The chain couples TRBV18 to TRBJ2-1, with a weak D call TRBD2 (6 bases). V dropped 3 bases and J dropped 9 bases, with 21 bases sitting between them. The CDR3 covers 16 residues. Germline CDR1 is KGHSH and CDR2 is LQKENI. CDR3 region: CASSPQGSGTYSEQFF. CDR3 coding DNA: TGTGCCAGCTCACCCCAGGGTAGCGGAACCTATAGTGAGCAGTTCTTC.

The chain recombines TRBV15 with TRBJ1-2; D uncertain. The germline CDR1 and CDR2 sequences are LNHNV and YYDKDF (reference sequence). The V gene lost 0 bases and the J gene lost 3 bases, with 11 bases spanning the gap. The CDR3 is made up of 15 amino acids. This CDR3 reads CATSRDREVDYGYTF. CDR3 sequence (DNA): TGTGCCACCAGCAGAGATCGTGAGGTGGACTATGGCTACACCTTC.

The gene calls are TRBV7-8 and TRBJ2-1, with TRBD1 matching 9 bases. The V gene's germline CDR1 is SGHVS and CDR2 FQNEAQ. The trim removed 0 bases at V and 4 bases at J, leaving 10 bases unmatched. CDR3 length: 18 residues. CDR3 protein: CASSLALWDRDSYNEQFF. DNA of the CDR3: TGTGCCAGCAGCTTAGCACTTTGGGACAGGGATTCTTACAATGAGCAGTTCTTC.

This chain connects TRBV5-1 to TRBJ2-6; D unclear. Germline V gives CDR1 SGHRS, CDR2 YFSETQ. The CDR3 contains 14 residues. Trimming shortened V by 2 bases and J by 0 bases, and 3 bases separated the two germline ends. The DNA for the CDR3 is TGCGCCAGCAGCTTCAGCTCTGGGGCCAACGTCCTGACTTTC. Residues: CASSFSSGANVLTF.

The chain recombines TRBV4-1 with TRBJ2-5, with TRBD2 matching over 14 bases. The CDR3 runs 18 residues. In germline, CDR1 is MGHRA, CDR2 YSYEKL. The junction had 6 bases not matched to a gene; V was cut back by 0 bases and J by 3 bases. The CDR3 DNA follows: TGCGCCAGCAGCCAAGACCTGGGACTAGCGGGAGCGGAAGAGACCCAGTACTTC. Translating gives CASSQDLGLAGAEETQYF.

V usage is TRBV4-1 and J usage is TRBJ2-6; 11 bases align to TRBD2. The CDR3 covers 18 residues. V lost 2 bases, J lost 1 base, and 4 bases stayed unmatched. The V gene's germline CDR1 is MGHRA and CDR2 YSYEKL. The CDR3 protein is CASSQTSGGLSGANVLTF. The CDR3 nucleotides read TGCGCCAGCAGCCAAACTAGCGGGGGCCTTTCTGGGGCCAACGTCCTGACTTTC.

A few counts support this clone. The V and J genes are TRBV19 and TRBJ1-3, with a possible D match to TRBD1 (6 bases). V shed 5 bases and J shed 10 bases, with 21 bases lying between them. The germline CDR1 and CDR2 sequences are LNHDA and SQIVND (reference sequence). CDR3 length: 15 residues. CDR3 DNA: TGTGCCAGTAGTGAAATCAGGGGACCCTCCAGAACCATATATTTT. Translation: CASSEIRGPSRTIYF. Complete variable domain (other parts from reference TRBV19 and TRBJ1-3): DGGITQSPKYLFRKEGQNVTLSCEQNLNHDAMYWYRQDPGQGLRLIYYSQIVNDFQKGDIAEGYSVSREKKESFPLTVTSAQKNPTAFYLCASSEIRGPSRTIYFGEGSWLTVV.

The J gene is TRBJ1-5, the V gene TRBV7-2, with 8 bases matching TRBD1. V shed 4 bases, J shed 2 bases, and the junction held 16 bases outside the gene matches. Germline CDR1 is SGHTA and CDR2 is FQGNSA. The CDR3 contains 19 residues. CDR3 in amino acids: CASSSSRDRGWGGNQPQHF. The CDR3 DNA follows: TGTGCCAGCAGCTCTAGCCGTGACAGGGGATGGGGTGGCAATCAGCCCCAGCATTTT.

The chain employs TRBV4-1 and TRBJ2-7; the D gene is possibly TRBD2 (6 bases). Germline assignment: CDR1 MGHRA and CDR2 YSYEKL. The CDR3 has 15 amino acids. The V gene lost 4 bases and the J gene lost 3 bases, with 16 bases spanning the gap. The CDR3 reads CASSPLGAGIYEQYF. The CDR3 DNA sequence: TGCGCCAGCAGCCCCCTAGGGGCGGGGATCTACGAGCAGTACTTC.